This TCR beta chain was captured by sequencing in a study of cytomegalovirus exposure and HLA in healthy donors (dated by TCRdb to the late 2010s). Concerning the study at large: The 500 to 800 repertoires of the first cohort and the approximately 110 validation repertoires were produced on the same platform, according to a later analysis. The study was designed to test whether signatures of past pathogen exposure could be identified by cataloging public T cell receptors. A separate validation cohort of some 130 different subjects was used in addition to the 666-subject first cohort. To predict cytomegalovirus infection status, the study brought together high-throughput TCR immunosequencing, statistical association of individual TCRs with disease status, and machine learning. Overall study outcomes, separate from this receptor: The study gave a list of some 150 TCR beta chains associated with cytomegalovirus. Subsequent analysis determined that TCRs grouped into clusters in the first cohort also showed a tendency toward co-occurrence across the 120 validation repertoires, and approximately 94% of cluster scores exceeded 0. All 120 or so repertoires were used to score co-occurrence in the validation cohort in a later analysis, because that analysis had no HLA typing for the cohort. Most TCR sequences were seen in very few donors, while some public TCRs were found in many individuals. Three of the identified cytomegalovirus-associated TCR beta chains were confirmed in vitro to be specific for cytomegalovirus antigens. The authors suggested that the approach could potentially be generalized to other disease states and immunological phenotypes. The classifier was reported to diagnose cytomegalovirus status with high specificity and sensitivity in both the original and validation cohorts.

According to the germline V gene (reference sequence), CDR1 reads MNHEY and CDR2 reads SMNVEV. The CDR3 goes from the cysteine to the phenylalanine over 13 residues. The sequence is cut down to CDR3 DNA, 39 bases in frame from base 1. V is shortened by 4 bases, J by 10 bases, and the region joining them spans 16 bases. For this clone: Its antigen specificity is not known. No base qualities exist here, and no much larger clone lies one base off it.

Preparation of the library involved the immunoSEQ multiplex PCR assay. The authors' analysis ran thus. A statistical classification framework was built to diagnose cytomegalovirus status from the catalog of TCR beta chain sequences. TCRdb mirrors the immuneACCESS table, restricted to in-frame sequences. Some clones are absent from its copies; in checked studies, under half trace to an unresolved V gene, and the reason for the others is unknown. V and J calls and clone size are those listed in that table; D and trimming were worked out from the DNA. Within this sample are 110,000 or so clones, with 70% to 90% of them counted one time only. The biggest ten clones account for roughly 2% of the sample. Donors formed part of the validation cohort, which comprised 120 subjects and was distinct from the first cohort of over 500 subjects.

This receptor was obtained from a woman aged 25-40 years in good health and CMV-seronegative. Recombination connected TRBV27 to TRBJ2-5; a weak D assignment points to TRBD2 (6 bases agree). The sample was PBMCs. The DNA reads as follows: TGTGCCAGCAGTTCGAGGGACTCCCTGAACCAGTACTTC. Its translation is CASSSRDSLNQYF.